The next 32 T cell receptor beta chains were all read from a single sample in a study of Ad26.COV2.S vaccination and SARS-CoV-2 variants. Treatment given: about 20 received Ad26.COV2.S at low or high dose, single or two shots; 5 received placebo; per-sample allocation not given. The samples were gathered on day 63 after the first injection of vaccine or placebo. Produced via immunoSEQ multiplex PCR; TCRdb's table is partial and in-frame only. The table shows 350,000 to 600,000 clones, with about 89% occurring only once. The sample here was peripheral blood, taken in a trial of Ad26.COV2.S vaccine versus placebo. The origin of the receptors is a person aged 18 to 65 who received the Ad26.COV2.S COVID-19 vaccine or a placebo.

Written as DNA, the CDR3 is TGTGCCAGCAGCTCCTCGTACCTCGTCGAGCAGTACTTC. Amino acids: CASSSSYLVEQYF. V and J are TRBV11-2 and TRBJ2-7; D not certain. This CDR3 is built from 13 residues. Germline V gene sequence: CDR1 SGHAT, CDR2 FQNNGV. Trimming left V 4 bases short and J 6 bases short, with 13 bases between.

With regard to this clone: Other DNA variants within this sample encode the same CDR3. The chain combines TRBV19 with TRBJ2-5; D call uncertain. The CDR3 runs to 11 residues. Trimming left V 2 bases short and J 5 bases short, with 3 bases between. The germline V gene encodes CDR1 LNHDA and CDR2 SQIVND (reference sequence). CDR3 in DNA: TGTGCCAGTAGTATAAGCGAGACCCAGTACTTC. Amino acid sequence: CASSISETQYF.

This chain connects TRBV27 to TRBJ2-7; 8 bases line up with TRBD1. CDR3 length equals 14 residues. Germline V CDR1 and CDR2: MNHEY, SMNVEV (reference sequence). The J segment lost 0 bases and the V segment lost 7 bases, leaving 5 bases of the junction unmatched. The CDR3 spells CASKYTGGSYEQYF. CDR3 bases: TGTGCCAGCAAATATACAGGGGGCTCCTACGAGCAGTACTTC.

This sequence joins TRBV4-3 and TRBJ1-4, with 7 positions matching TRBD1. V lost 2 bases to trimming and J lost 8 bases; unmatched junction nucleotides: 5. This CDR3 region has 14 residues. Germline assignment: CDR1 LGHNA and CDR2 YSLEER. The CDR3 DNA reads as TGCGCCAGCAGCCAACAGAGGGGGCTAGAAAAACTGTTTTTT. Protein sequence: CASSQQRGLEKLFF.

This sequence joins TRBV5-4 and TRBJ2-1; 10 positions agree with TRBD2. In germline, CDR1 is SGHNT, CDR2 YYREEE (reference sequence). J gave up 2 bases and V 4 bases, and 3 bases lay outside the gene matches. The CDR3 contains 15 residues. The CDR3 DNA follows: TGTGCCAGCAGCCTAAGCGGGGGGGCCTACAATGAGCAGTTCTTC. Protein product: CASSLSGGAYNEQFF.

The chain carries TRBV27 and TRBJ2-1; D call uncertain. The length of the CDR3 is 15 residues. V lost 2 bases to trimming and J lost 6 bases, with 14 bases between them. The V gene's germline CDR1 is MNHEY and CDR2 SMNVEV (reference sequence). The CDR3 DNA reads TGTGCCAGCAGTTTAGTGGCCCAAGGCCTCAATGAGCAGTTCTTC. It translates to CASSLVAQGLNEQFF.

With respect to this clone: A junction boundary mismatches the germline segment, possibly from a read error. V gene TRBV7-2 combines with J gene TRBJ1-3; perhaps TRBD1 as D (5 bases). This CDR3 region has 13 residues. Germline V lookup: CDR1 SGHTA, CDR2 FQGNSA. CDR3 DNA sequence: TGTGCCAGTAGCTTAAAGGGGACAAACACCATATATTTT. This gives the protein CASSLKGTNTIYF.

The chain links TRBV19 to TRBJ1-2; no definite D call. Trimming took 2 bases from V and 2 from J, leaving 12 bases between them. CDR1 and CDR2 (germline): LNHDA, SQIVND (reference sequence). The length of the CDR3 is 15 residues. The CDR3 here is CASSITPGRNYGYTF. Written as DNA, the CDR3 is TGTGCCAGTAGTATAACCCCCGGGAGAAACTATGGCTACACCTTC.

Here the CDR3 reads CASSSGQGVGQPQHF. CDR3 bases: TGTGCCAGCAGCTCCGGACAGGGGGTAGGCCAGCCCCAGCATTTT. V and J are TRBV11-2 and TRBJ1-5; TRBD1 matches 10 bases. This CDR3 is built from 15 residues. The germline V gene has CDR1 SGHAT and CDR2 FQNNGV. Trimming took 4 bases from V and 7 from J; bases not matched to a gene: 7.

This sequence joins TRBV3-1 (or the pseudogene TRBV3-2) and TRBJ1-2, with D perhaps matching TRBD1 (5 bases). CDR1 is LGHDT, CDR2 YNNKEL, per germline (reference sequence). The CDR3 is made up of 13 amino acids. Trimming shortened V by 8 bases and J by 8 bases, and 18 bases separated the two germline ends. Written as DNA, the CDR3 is TGTGCCAGCTCGCAGGCCGGGACTAGGGGCTACACCTTC. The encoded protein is CASSQAGTRGYTF.

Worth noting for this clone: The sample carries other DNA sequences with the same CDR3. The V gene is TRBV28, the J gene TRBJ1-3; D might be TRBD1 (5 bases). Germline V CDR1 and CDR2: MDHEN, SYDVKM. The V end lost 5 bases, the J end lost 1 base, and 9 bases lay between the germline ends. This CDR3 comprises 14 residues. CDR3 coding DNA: TGTGCCAGCAGTCCGGGGGGTTCTGGAAACACCATATATTTT. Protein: CASSPGGSGNTIYF. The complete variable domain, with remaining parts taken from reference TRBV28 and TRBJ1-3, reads DVKVTQSSRYLVKRTGEKVFLECVQDMDHENMFWYRQDPGLGLRLIYFSYDVKMKEKGDIPEGYSVSREKKERFSLILESASTNQTSMYLCASSPGGSGNTIYFGEGSWLTVV.

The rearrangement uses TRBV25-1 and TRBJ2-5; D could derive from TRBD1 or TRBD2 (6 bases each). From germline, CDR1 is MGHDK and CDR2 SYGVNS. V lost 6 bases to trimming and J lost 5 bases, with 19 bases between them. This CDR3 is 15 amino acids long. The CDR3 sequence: CASRGWGAREETQYF. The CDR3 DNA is TGTGCCAGCAGGGGGTGGGGGGCACGAGAGGAGACCCAGTACTTC.

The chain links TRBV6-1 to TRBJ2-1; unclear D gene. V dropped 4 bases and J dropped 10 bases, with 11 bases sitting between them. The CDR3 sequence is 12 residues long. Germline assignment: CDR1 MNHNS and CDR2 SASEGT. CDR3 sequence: CASSGGEREQFF. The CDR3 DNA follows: TGTGCCAGCAGTGGTGGGGAACGGGAGCAGTTCTTC.

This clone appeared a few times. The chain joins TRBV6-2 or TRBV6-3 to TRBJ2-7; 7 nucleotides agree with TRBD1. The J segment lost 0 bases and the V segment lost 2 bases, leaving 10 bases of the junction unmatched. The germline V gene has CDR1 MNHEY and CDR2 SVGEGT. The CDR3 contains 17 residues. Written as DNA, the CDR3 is TGTGCCAGCAGTTACCCGAGACAGGGCTTAAGCTCCTACGAGCAGTACTTC. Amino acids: CASSYPRQGLSSYEQYF.

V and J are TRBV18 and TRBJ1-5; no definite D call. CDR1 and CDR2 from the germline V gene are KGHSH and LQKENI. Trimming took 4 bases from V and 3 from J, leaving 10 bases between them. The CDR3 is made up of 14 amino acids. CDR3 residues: CASSRATVNQPQHF. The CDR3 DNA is TGTGCCAGCTCACGGGCTACGGTCAATCAGCCCCAGCATTTT. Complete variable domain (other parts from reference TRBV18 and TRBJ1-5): NAGVMQNPRHLVRRRGQEARLRCSPMKGHSHVYWYRQLPEEGLKFMVYLQKENIIDESGMPKERFSAEFPKEGPSILRIQQVVRGDSAAYFCASSRATVNQPQHFGDGTRLSIL.

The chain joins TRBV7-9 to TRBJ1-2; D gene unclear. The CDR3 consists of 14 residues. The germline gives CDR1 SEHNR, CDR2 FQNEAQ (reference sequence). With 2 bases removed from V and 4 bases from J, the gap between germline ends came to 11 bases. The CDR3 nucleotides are TGTGCCAGCAGCTTACTACGGCGCCGCTATGGCTACACCTTC. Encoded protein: CASSLLRRRYGYTF.

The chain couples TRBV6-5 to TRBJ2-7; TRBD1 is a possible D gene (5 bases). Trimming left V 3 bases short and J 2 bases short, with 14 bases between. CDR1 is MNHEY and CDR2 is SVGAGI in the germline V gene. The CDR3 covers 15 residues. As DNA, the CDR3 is TGTGCCAGCAGTTATTCCGACAGCAGTGCCTACGAGCAGTACTTC. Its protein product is CASSYSDSSAYEQYF.

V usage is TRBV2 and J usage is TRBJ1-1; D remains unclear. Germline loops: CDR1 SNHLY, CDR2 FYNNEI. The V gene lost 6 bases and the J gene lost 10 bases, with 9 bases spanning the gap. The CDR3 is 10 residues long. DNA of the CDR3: TGTGCCAGCAGGTACCAAGGAGCTTTCTTT. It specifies CASRYQGAFF.

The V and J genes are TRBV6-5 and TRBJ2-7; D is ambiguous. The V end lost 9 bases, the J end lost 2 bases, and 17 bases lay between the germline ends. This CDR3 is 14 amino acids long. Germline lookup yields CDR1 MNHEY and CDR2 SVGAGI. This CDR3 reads CASCLVEQTYEQYF. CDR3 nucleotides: TGTGCCAGTTGTCTTGTCGAGCAAACCTACGAGCAGTACTTC.

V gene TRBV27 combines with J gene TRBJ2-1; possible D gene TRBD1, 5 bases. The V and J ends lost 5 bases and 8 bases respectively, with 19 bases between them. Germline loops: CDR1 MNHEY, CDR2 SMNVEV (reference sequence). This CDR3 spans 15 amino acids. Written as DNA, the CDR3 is TGTGCCAGCAGTCTTGACAGACCGCTGAGCGATGAGCAGTTCTTC. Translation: CASSLDRPLSDEQFF.

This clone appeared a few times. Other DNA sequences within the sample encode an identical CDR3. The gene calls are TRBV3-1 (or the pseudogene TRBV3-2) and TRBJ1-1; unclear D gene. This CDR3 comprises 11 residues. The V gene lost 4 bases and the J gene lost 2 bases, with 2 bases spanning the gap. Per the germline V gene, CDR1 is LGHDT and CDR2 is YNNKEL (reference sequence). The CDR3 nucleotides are TGTGCCAGCAGCCTTAACACTGAAGCTTTCTTT. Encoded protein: CASSLNTEAFF.

The CDR3 bases are TGTGCCTGGAGTGGGGGGTCTTACAATCAGCCCCAGCATTTT. Translation: CAWSGGSYNQPQHF. This chain links TRBV30 with TRBJ1-5, with D possibly matching TRBD1 (5 bases). V was shortened by 1 base and J by 3 bases, with 10 bases between the two germline ends. This CDR3 region has 14 residues. From germline, CDR1 is GTSNPN and CDR2 SVGIG (reference sequence). Full variable domain (outside the CDR3, taken from reference TRBV30 and TRBJ1-5): SQTIHQWPATLVQPVGSPLSLECTVEGTSNPNLYWYRQAAGRGLQLLFYSVGIGQISSEVPQNLSASRPQDRQFILSSKKLLLSDSGFYLCAWSGGSYNQPQHFGDGTRLSIL.

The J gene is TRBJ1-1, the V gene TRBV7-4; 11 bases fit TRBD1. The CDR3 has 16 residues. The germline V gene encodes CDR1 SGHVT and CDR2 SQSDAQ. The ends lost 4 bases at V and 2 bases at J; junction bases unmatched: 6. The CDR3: CASSSGQGVANTEAFF. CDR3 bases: TGTGCCAGCAGCTCGGGACAGGGGGTGGCCAACACTGAAGCTTTCTTT.

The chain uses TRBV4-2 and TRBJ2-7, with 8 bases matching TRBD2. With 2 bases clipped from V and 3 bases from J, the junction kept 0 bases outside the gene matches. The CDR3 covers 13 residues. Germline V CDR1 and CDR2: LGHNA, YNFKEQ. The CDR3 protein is CASSQLAGYEQYF. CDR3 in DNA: TGTGCCAGCAGCCAACTAGCGGGCTACGAGCAGTACTTC.

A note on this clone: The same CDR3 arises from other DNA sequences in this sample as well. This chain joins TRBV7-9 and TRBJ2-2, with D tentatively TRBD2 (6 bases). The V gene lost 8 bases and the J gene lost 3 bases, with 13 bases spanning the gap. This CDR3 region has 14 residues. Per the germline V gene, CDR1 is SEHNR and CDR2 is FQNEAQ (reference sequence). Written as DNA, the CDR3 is TGTGCCAGCGGTCGTACGGGGGACACCGGGGAGCTGTTTTTT. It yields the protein CASGRTGDTGELFF.

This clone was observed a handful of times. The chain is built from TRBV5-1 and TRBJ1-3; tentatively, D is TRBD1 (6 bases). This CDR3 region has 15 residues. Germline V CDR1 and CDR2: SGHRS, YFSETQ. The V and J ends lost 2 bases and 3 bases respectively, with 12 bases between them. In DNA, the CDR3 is TGCGCCAGCAGCTTCGAACAGGGTGGTGGAAACACCATATATTTT. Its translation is CASSFEQGGGNTIYF.

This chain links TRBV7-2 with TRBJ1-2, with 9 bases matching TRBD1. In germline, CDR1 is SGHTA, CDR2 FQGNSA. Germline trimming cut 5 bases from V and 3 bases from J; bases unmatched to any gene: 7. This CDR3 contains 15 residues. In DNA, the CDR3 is TGTGCCAGCAGCCCACAGGGGGCGCGCGACTATGGCTACACCTTC. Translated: CASSPQGARDYGYTF.

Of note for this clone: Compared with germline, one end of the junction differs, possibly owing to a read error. The CDR3 loop reads CATSHTGALNYGYTF. DNA of the CDR3: TGTGCCACCAGTCACACAGGAGCTTTAAACTATGGCTACACCTTC. The rearrangement joins TRBV27 to TRBJ1-2; weak D call: TRBD1 (5 bases). The CDR3 covers 15 residues. Germline V CDR1 and CDR2: MNHEY, SMNVEV (reference sequence).

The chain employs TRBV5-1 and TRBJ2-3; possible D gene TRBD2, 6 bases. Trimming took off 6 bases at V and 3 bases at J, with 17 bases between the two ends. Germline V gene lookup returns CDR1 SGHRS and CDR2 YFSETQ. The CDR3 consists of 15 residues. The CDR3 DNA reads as TGCGCCAGCAAAAGGGACTCCGGATTTACAGATACGCAGTATTTT. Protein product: CASKRDSGFTDTQYF.

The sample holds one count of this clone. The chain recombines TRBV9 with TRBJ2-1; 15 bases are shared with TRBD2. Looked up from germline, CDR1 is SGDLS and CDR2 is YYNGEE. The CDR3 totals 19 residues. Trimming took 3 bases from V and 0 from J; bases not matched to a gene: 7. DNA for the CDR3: TGTGCCAGCAGCGAGCGGACTAGCGGGAGGGTAAGCTCCTACAATGAGCAGTTCTTC. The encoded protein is CASSERTSGRVSSYNEQFF.

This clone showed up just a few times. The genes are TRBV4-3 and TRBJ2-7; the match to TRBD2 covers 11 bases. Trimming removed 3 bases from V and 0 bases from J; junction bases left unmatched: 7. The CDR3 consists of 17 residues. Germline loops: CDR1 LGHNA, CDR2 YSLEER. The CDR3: CASSHQMGTSGSYEQYF. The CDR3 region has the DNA TGCGCCAGCAGCCACCAAATGGGGACTAGCGGCTCCTACGAGCAGTACTTC.

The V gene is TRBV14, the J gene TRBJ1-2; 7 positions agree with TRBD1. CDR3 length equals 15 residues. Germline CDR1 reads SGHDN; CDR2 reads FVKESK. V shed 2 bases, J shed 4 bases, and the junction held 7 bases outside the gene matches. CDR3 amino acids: CASSQLVGGFYGYTF. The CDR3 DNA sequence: TGTGCCAGCAGCCAACTCGTAGGGGGCTTCTATGGCTACACCTTC.